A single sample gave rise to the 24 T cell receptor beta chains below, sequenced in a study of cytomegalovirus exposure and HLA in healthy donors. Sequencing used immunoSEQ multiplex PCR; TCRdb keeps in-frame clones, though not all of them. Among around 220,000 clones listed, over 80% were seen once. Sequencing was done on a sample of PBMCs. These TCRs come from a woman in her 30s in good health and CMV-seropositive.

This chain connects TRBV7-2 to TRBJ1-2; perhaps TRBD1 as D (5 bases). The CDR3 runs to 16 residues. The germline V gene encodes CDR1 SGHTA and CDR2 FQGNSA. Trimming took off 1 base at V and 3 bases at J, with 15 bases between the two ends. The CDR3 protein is CASSLVAGGEHYGYTF. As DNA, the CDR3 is TGTGCCAGCAGCTTAGTTGCCGGAGGGGAGCACTATGGCTACACCTTC.

The DNA for the CDR3 is TGCGCCAGCAGCCAGGAAGCTGAAGCTTTCTTT. Translation gives CASSQEAEAFF. This chain uses TRBV4-1 with TRBJ1-1, with D unresolved. The V and J ends lost 3 bases and 6 bases respectively, with 5 bases between them. This CDR3 contains 11 residues. The germline gives CDR1 MGHRA, CDR2 YSYEKL.

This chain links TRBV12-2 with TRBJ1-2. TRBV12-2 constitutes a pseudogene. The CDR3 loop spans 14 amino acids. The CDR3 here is CASRLLGRNYGYTF. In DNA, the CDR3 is TGTGCAAGTCGCTTACTAGGACGGAACTATGGCTACACCTTC.

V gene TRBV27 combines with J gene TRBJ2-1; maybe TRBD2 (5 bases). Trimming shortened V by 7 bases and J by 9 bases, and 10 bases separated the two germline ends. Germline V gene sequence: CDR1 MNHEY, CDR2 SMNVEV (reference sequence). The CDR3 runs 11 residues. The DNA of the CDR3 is TGTGCCAGCATGTACGGAGGTGAGCAGTTCTTC. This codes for CASMYGGEQFF.

The CDR3 spells CASSSRGQQPQHF. The CDR3 nucleotides are TGTGCCAGCAGTTCCAGGGGGCAGCAGCCCCAGCATTTT. The chain uses TRBV27 and TRBJ1-5; the match to TRBD1 covers 8 bases. CDR3 length equals 13 residues. Germline V gene lookup returns CDR1 MNHEY and CDR2 SMNVEV (reference sequence). Germline trimming cut 4 bases from V and 7 bases from J; bases unmatched to any gene: 3.

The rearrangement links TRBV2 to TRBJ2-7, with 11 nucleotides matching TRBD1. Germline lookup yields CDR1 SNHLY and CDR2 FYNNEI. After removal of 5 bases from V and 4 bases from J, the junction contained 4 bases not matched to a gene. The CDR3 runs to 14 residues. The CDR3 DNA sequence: TGTGCCAGCAGTCGGACAGGGGGCAGGTACGAGCAGTACTTC. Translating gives CASSRTGGRYEQYF.

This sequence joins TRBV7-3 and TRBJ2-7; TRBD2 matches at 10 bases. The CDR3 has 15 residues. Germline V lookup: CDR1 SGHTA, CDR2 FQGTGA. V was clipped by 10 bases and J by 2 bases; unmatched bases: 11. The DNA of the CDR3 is TGTGCCAACCCCCTAGCGGGAGTTAGTCCCTACGAGCAGTACTTC. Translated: CANPLAGVSPYEQYF.

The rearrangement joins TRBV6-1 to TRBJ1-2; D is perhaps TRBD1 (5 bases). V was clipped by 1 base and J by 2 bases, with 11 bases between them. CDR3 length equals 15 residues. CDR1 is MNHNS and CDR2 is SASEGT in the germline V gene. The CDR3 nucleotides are TGTGCCAGCAGTGAAGACGTGGCAGGGAACTATGGCTACACCTTC. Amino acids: CASSEDVAGNYGYTF.

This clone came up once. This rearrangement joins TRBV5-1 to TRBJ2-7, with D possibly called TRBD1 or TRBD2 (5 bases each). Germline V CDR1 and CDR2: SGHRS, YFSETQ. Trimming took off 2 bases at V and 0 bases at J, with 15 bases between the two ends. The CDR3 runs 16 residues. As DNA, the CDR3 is TGCGCCAGCAGCTTCACGGGACGTCTGAGCTCCTACGAGCAGTACTTC. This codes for CASSFTGRLSSYEQYF.

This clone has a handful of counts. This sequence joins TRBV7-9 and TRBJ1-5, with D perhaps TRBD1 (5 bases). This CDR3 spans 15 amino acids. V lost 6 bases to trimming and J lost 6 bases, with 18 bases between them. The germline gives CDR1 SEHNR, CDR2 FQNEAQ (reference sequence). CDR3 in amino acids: CASSRSLGGAQPQHF. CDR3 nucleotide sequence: TGTGCCAGCAGTCGATCCCTGGGGGGAGCTCAGCCCCAGCATTTT. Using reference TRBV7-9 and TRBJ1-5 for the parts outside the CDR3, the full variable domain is DTGVSQNPRHKITKRGQNVTFRCDPISEHNRLYWYRQTLGQGPEFLTYFQNEAQLEKSRLLSDRFSAERPKGSFSTLEIQRTEQGDSAMYLCASSRSLGGAQPQHFGDGTRLSIL.

The CDR3 nucleotides read TGTGCCAGCAGAGGAAGCGATGAGCAGTTCTTC. It specifies CASRGSDEQFF. The chain joins TRBV2 to TRBJ2-1; D is uncertain. Germline CDR1 reads SNHLY; CDR2 reads FYNNEI. The CDR3 spans 11 residues. Between the trimmed V and J ends, which lost 6 bases and 8 bases, there was a span of 8 bases.

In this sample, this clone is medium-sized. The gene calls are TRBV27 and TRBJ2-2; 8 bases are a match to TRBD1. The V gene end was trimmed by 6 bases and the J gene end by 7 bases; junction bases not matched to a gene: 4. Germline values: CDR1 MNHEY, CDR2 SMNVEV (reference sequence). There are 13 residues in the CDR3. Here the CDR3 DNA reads TGTGCCAGCAGGACAGGGGAGAGCGGGGAGCTGTTTTTT. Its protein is CASRTGESGELFF.

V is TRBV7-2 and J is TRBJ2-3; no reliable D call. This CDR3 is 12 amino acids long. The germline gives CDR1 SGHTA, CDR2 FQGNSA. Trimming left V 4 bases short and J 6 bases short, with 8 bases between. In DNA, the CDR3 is TGTGCCAGCAGCTATATGACCGATACGCAGTATTTT. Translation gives CASSYMTDTQYF.

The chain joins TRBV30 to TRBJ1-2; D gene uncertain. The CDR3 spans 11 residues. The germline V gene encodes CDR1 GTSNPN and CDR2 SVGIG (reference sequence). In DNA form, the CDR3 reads TGTGGAGAAATTAATAACTATGGCTACACCTTC. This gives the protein CGEINNYGYTF.

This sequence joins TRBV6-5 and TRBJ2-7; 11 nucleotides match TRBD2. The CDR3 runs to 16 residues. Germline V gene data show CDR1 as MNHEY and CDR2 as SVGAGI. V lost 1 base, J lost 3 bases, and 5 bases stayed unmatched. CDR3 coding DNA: TGTGCCAGCAGTTACTTCGGGACTAGCGGCGACTACGAGCAGTACTTC. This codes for CASSYFGTSGDYEQYF.

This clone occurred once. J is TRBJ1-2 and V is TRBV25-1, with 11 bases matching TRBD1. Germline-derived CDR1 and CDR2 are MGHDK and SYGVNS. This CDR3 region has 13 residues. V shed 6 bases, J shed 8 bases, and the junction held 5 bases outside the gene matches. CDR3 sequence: CASRGGQGVGYTF. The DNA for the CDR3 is TGTGCCAGCAGGGGGGGACAGGGGGTCGGCTACACCTTC.

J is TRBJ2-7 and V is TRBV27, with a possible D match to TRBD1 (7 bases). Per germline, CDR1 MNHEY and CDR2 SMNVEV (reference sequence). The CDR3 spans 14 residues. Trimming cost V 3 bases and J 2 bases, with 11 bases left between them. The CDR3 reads CASSFQGGPYEQYF. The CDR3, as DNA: TGTGCCAGCAGTTTTCAGGGGGGTCCCTACGAGCAGTACTTC.

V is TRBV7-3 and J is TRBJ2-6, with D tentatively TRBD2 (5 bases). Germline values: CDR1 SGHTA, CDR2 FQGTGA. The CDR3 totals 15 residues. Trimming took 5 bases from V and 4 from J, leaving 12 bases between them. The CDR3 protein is CASSARDSGANVLTF. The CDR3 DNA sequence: TGTGCCAGCAGCGCCCGGGATTCCGGGGCCAACGTCCTGACTTTC.

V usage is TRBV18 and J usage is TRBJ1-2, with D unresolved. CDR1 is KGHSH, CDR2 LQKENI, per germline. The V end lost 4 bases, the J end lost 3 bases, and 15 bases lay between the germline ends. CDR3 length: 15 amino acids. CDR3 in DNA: TGTGCCAGCTCACTCAGACATCCCGAGGACTATGGCTACACCTTC. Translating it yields CASSLRHPEDYGYTF.

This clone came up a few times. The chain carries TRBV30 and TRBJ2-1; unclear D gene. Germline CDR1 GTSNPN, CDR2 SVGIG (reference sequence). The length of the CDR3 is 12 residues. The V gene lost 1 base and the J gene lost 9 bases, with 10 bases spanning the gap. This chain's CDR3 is CAWSEIGAEQFF. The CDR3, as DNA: TGTGCCTGGAGTGAAATCGGCGCTGAGCAGTTCTTC.

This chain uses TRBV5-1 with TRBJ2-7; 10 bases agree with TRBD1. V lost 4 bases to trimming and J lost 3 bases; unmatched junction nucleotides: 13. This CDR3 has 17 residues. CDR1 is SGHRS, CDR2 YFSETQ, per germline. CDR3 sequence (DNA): TGCGCCAGCAGCCCCCAATTGGCCCGGGACAGGGGCTACGAGCAGTACTTC. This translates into CASSPQLARDRGYEQYF. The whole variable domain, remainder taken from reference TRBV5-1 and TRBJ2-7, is KAGVTQTPRYLIKTRGQQVTLSCSPISGHRSVSWYQQTPGQGLQFLFEYFSETQRNKGNFPGRFSGRQFSNSRSEMNVSTLELGDSALYLCASSPQLARDRGYEQYFGPGTRLTVT.

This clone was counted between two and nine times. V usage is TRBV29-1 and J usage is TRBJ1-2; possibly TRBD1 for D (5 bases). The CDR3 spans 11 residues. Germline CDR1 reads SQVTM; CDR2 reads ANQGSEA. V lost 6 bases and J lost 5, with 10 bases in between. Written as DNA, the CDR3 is TGCAGCGTGCTAGAGGGGTATGGCTACACCTTC. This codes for CSVLEGYGYTF.

Here the CDR3 reads CASSLRLAAHFSTDTQYF. The CDR3 bases are TGTGCCAGCAGCTTACGGCTAGCGGCGCACTTCAGCACAGATACGCAGTATTTT. V and J are TRBV11-2 and TRBJ2-3; 7 bases line up with TRBD2. This CDR3 contains 18 residues. With 2 bases clipped from V and 0 bases from J, the junction kept 11 bases outside the gene matches. Looked up from germline, CDR1 is SGHAT and CDR2 is FQNNGV.

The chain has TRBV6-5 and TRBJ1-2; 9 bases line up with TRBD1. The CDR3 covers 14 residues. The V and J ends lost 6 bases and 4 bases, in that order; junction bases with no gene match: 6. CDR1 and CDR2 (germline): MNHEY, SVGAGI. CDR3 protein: CASSWDRDFYGYTF. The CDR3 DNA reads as TGTGCCAGCAGCTGGGACAGGGATTTCTATGGCTACACCTTC.